This is a list of T cell receptor beta chains from one sample in a study of glioma-infiltrating T cells after dendritic cell vaccination. The repertoire was sequenced with immunoSEQ multiplex PCR; TCRdb's copy has only in-frame clones and lacks some. The sample lists about 64,000 clones, approximately 86% occurring once. Sequences were derived from blood, sampled after dendritic cell vaccination. The receptors were gathered from a human donor with glioblastoma. Each CDR3 is given with its conserved first and last residue. A D gene is named only where the DNA matches it firmly. Clone size is stated in some rows and not others, as once, few, many or a class when expanded.

TRBD2	TRBV5-1	TRBJ2-1	.	TGCGCCAGCACCCCTTTCGGCGGGAGGGCCGGAAATGAGCAGTTCTTC	CASTPFGGRAGNEQFF
.	TRBV29-1	TRBJ1-6	few	TGCAGCCCGAGACCTCGACGGGCCTATAATTCACCCCTCCACTTT	CSPRPRRAYNSPLHF
TRBD1	TRBV30	TRBJ1-6	.	TGTGCCTGGAGTGTATGGTCTAGGACAGGGCAAAATTCACCCCTCCACTTT	CAWSVWSRTGQNSPLHF
TRBD2	TRBV7-2	TRBJ2-4	.	TGTGCCAGCAGCTTAGCGCCGGGCGGGAGGGCGGCAAACATTCAGTACTTC	CASSLAPGGRAANIQYF
.	TRBV7-2	TRBJ2-3	.	TGTGCCAGCAGCTCTCAGGGCGGTCGCACAGATACGCAGTATTTT	CASSSQGGRTDTQYF
.	TRBV2	TRBJ2-5	.	TGTGCCAGCAGTAGCCAGACCCAGTACTTC	CASSSQTQYF
.	TRBV5-4	TRBJ1-1	.	TGTGCCAGCAGCTTAAGGAGAAACACTGAAGCTTTCTTT	CASSLRRNTEAFF
.	TRBV5-6	TRBJ2-7	.	TGTGCCAGCAGTCCCGGGACACCGTACGAGCAGTACTTC	CASSPGTPYEQYF
TRBD1	TRBV29-1	TRBJ2-5	.	TGCAGCGTCGACAGGGGAGGAGAGACCCAGTACTTC	CSVDRGGETQYF
TRBD1	TRBV11-2	TRBJ2-2	.	TGTGCCAGCAGCTTAGATAGGGGGCGGGGGGAGCTGTTTTTT	CASSLDRGRGELFF
TRBD1	TRBV19	TRBJ1-4	.	TGTGCCAGTAGTATCCCCACAGGGGGCAACGAAAAACTGTTTTTT	CASSIPTGGNEKLFF
.	TRBV20-1	TRBJ1-3	.	TGCAGTGCTGCAGGGGAAAACACCATATATTTT	CSAAGENTIYF
.	TRBV4-2	TRBJ1-2	.	TGTGCCAGCAGCCAAGATGCAGGGGTCCAACATGGCTACACCTTC	CASSQDAGVQHGYTF
TRBD1	TRBV2	TRBJ2-3	.	TGTGCCAGCAGTGAAGGGACAGGGGGTCCAGATACGCAGTATTTT	CASSEGTGGPDTQYF
TRBD1	TRBV19	TRBJ1-4	.	TGTGCCAGTACGGACAGGACTAATGAAAAACTGTTTTTT	CASTDRTNEKLFF
.	TRBV2	TRBJ1-2	.	TGTGCCAGCAGTGAAGTCAGGGGCGGTGGCTACACCTTC	CASSEVRGGGYTF
.	TRBV10-3	TRBJ1-1	.	TGTGCCATCAGTGAGAGAGCGGGGTTAGGAACTGAAGCTTTCTTT	CAISERAGLGTEAFF
.	TRBV5-1	TRBJ2-7	.	TGCGCCAGCCCAGGGAATCTGTACTACGAGCAGTACTTC	CASPGNLYYEQYF